This TCR beta chain was obtained from a study of blood T cell repertoires in COVID-19. Study context: Collection of acute and convalescent COVID-19 samples took place in the United States, Italy and Spain. Sources were T cells, B-cell-depleted T cells, or PBMCs; the material itself was cDNA or gDNA.

As originally analysed: Reference gene primer amplification gave estimated nucleated cell counts. The assay was immunoSEQ multiplex PCR, and TCRdb's table has in-frame clones only and misses some. V, J and clone size are those of that table, while D and trimming were read from the DNA. The data hold 160,000 or so clones, with 89% observed a single time. In germline, CDR1 is SGHRS, CDR2 YFSETQ. Trimming took off 8 bases at V and 1 base at J, with 21 bases between the two ends. The CDR3 sequence is 16 residues long. This clone was recorded once. The TCR originated in a man in his fifties or sixties with acute or convalescent COVID-19. The sequenced sample was peripheral blood. V and J are TRBV5-1 and TRBJ1-1; the D gene is possibly TRBD1 (5 bases). The CDR3 reads CASKPRAGPSNTEAFF. The CDR3 region has the DNA TGCGCCAGTAAGCCTCGGGCAGGGCCTTCGAACACTGAAGCTTTCTTT.